Here is one T cell receptor (beta chain) with its context. The data derive from a study of blood T cell repertoires in COVID-19. Participants were aged about 18 to 100 years from around 26 US areas. Cohort assignment relied on participant-reported clinical history. Study processing details: How many nucleated cells were present was estimated from reference gene primer amplification. The protocol was immunoSEQ multiplex PCR, while the TCRdb copy is restricted to in-frame clones and leaves out a portion. V and J calls and clone size are those listed in that table; D and trimming were worked out from the DNA. This sample has approximately 230,000 clones, with approximately 82% found just once. The CDR3 contains 13 residues. Trimming removed 8 bases at V and 5 bases at J, with 12 bases between. Germline values: CDR1 WNHNN, CDR2 SYGVQD (reference sequence).

The sample comprised PBMCs or T cells enriched from blood (not recorded which). The gene calls are TRBV10-1 and TRBJ2-2; D is perhaps TRBD2 (6 bases). The clonotype was recovered from a man in his forties who had recovered from COVID-19. The chain's CDR3 is CASSKGRTGELFF. The CDR3 nucleotides are TGCGCCAGCTCGAAGGGGAGGACCGGGGAGCTGTTTTTT.